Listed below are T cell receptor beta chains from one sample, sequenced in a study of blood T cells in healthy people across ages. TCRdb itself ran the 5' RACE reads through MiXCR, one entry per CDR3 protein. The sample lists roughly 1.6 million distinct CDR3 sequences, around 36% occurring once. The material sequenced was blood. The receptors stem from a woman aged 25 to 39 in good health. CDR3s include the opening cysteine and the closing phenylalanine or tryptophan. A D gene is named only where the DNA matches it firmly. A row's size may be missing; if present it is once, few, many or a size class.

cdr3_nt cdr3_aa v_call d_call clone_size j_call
TGCGCCAGCAGCAGCACCCCGGGACCAGGCAATGAGCAGTTCTTC CASSSTPGPGNEQFF TRBV5-1 . many TRBJ2-1
TGCGCCAGCAGCCAAATGGCAGGGGGCACAGGCTATGGCTACACCTTC CASSQMAGGTGYGYTF TRBV4-1 TRBD1 few TRBJ1-2
TGTGCCAGCAGTGACTCGATAGGCACAGATACGCAGTATTTT CASSDSIGTDTQYF TRBV6-1 . . TRBJ2-3
TGCAGTGCTTCCGACGGGGGGGCTAACTATGGCTACACCTTC CSASDGGANYGYTF TRBV20-1 . few TRBJ1-2
TGTGCCAGCAGCCCGGTAGGAGGTGGAGGGGGTGAGCAGTTCTTC CASSPVGGGGGEQFF TRBV3-1 . . TRBJ2-1
TGTGCCAGCCGCCCCGGGACAGTCAATCAGCAGTTCTTC CASRPGTVNQQFF TRBV6-1 TRBD1 . TRBJ2-1
TGCAGTGCTAGTATAGGGACTGAGCAGTTCTTC CSASIGTEQFF TRBV20-1 . . TRBJ2-1
TGCAGCGTTGTGGGACTAGCGGGAGAGAGAGAGCAGTTCTTC CSVVGLAGEREQFF TRBV29-1 TRBD2 few TRBJ2-1
TGTGCCAGCAGCCCCCTCGTTGGGAGAGCGGGAGGTGGGAATGAGCAGTACTTC CASSPLVGRAGGGNEQYF TRBV4-2 TRBD2 . TRBJ2-5
TGTGCCAGCAGCAGGTGGACAGGCATGAACACTGAAGCTTTCTTT CASSRWTGMNTEAFF TRBV9 TRBD1 few TRBJ1-1
TGCGCCAGCAGCTTGGGGCCAGGGGGGCCAACTAGCGGGGGTCTGTTCTTC CASSLGPGGPTSGGLFF TRBV5-1 TRBD2 . TRBJ2-1
TGTGCCAGCAGCGGCAGGGTGCCCACAGATACGCAGTATTTT CASSGRVPTDTQYF TRBV7-2 . . TRBJ2-3
TGTGCCAGCAGTACATATAGCGGGATCTCCTACAATGAGCAGTTCTTC CASSTYSGISYNEQFF TRBV12-3/TRBV12-4 TRBD2 few TRBJ2-1
TGCAGCGTTCAACTAGCGGCGAACACCGGGGAGCTGTTTTTT CSVQLAANTGELFF TRBV29-1 TRBD2 few TRBJ2-2